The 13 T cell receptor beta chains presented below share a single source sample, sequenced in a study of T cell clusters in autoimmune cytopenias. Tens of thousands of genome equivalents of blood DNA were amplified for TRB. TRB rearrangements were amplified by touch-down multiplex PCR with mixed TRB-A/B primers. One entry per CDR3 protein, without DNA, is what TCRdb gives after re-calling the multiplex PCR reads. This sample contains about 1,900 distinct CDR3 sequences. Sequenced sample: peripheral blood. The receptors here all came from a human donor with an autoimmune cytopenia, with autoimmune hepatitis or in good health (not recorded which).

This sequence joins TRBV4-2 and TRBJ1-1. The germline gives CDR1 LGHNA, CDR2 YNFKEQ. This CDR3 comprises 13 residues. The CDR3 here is CASSQFSDTEAFF.

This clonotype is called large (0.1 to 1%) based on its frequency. The chain's CDR3 is CASSIAGNSEGYTF. V gene TRBV19 combines with J gene TRBJ1-2; TCRdb designates TRBD1, a call that cannot be tested without DNA. CDR1 is LNHDA and CDR2 is SQIVND in the germline V gene (reference sequence). The CDR3 length is 14 residues.

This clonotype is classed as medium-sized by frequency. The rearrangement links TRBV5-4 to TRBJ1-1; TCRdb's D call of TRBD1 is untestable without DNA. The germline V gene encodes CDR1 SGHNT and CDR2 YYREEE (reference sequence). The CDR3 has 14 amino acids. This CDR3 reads CASSLVLGGTEAFF.

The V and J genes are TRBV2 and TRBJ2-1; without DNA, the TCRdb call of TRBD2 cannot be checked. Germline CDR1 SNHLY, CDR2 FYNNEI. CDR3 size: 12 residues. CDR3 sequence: CASSGLGDEQFF.

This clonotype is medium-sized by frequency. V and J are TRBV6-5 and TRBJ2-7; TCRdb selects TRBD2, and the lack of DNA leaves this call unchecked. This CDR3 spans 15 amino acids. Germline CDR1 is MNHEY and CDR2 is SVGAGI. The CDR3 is CASRTTSGASYEQYF.

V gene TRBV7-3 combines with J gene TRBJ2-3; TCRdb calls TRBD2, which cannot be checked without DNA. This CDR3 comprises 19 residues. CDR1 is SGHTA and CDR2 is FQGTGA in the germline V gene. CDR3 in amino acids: CASSLTSGTSGATTDTQYF.

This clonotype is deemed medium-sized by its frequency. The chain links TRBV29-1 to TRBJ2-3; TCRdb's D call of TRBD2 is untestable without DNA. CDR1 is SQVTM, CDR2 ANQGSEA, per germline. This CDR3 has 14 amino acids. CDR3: CSVDSRTSGGIQYF.

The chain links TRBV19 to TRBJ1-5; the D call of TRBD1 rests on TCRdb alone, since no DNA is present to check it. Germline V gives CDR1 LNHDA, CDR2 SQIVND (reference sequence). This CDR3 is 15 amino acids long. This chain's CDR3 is CASSSRTDWEGPQHF.

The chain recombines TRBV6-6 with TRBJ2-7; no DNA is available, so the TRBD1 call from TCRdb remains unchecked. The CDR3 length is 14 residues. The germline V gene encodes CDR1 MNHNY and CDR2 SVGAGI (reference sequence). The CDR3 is CASSYSTGAGEQYF.

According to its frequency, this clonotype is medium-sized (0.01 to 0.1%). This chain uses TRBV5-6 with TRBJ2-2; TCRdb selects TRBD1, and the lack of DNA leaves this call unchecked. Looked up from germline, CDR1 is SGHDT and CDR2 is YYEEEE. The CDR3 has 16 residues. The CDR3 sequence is CASSLQGESDTGELFF. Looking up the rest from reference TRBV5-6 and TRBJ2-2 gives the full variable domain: DAGVTQSPTHLIKTRGQQVTLRCSPKSGHDTVSWYQQALGQGPQFIFQYYEEEERQRGNFPDRFSGHQFPNYSSELNVNALLLGDSALYLCASSLQGESDTGELFFGEGSRLTVL.

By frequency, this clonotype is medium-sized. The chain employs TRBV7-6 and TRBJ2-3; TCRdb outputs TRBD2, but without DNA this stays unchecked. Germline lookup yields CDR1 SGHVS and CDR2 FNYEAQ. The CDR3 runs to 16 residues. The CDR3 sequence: CASSQGQPGNTDTQYF.

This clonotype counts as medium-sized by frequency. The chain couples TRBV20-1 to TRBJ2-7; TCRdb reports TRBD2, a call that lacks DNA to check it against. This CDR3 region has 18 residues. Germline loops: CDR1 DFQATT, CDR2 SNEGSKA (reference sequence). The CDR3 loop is CSARGIIEQGPPPYEQYF.

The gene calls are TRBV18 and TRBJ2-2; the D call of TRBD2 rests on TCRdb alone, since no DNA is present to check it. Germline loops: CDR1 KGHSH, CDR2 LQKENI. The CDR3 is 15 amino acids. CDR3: CASSPSSGGARELFF.